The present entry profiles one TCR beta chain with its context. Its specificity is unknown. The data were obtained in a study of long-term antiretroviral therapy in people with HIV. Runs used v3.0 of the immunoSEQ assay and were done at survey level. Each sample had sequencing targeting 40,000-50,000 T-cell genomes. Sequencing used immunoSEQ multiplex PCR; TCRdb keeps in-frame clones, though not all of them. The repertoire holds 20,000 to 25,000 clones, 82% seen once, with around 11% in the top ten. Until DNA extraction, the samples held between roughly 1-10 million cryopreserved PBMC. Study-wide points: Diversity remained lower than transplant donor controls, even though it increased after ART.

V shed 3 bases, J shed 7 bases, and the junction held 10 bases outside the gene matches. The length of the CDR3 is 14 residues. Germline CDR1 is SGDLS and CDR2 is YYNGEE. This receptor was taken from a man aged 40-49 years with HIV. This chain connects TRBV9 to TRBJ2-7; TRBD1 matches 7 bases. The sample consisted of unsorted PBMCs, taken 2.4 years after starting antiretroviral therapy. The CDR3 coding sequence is TGTGCCAGCAGCGAACAGGGGATTGATGGAGAGCAGTACTTC. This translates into CASSEQGIDGEQYF.